The rows below give T cell receptor beta chains drawn from one sample of a study of OX40 agonist ivuxolimab in advanced cancers. Clones were read by immunoSEQ multiplex PCR, and TCRdb kept only the in-frame ones, dropping some. The repertoire holds 100,000 or so clones, about four fifths seen once, with 4.5% to 5.5% in the top ten. Material: CD4+ or CD8+ T cells sorted from blood, obtained in a trial of the OX40 agonist ivuxolimab. All receptors derive from an adult with an advanced solid tumor such as melanoma, head and neck, liver or kidney cancer. Each CDR3 is given with its conserved first and last residue. The D gene is left open where the match is weak. For some rows the clone size is stated as once, few or many, or as a class when expanded; others skip it.

abundance | len | j_gene | d_gene | v_gene | CDR3nt | CDR3aa
NA | 15 | TRBJ2-5 | NA | TRBV12-5 | TGTGCTAGTGCCGGGGCAGGGACGTCCAGGGAGACCCAGTACTTC | CASAGAGTSRETQYF
NA | 14 | TRBJ1-1 | NA | TRBV10-1 | TGCGCCAGCCCGAGGGTGGAGAAGAACACTGAAGCTTTCTTT | CASPRVEKNTEAFF
NA | 13 | TRBJ1-2 | TRBD1 | TRBV19 | TGTGCCAGTACCTTCGACAGGGTCTATGGCTACACCTTC | CASTFDRVYGYTF
NA | 14 | TRBJ2-7 | NA | TRBV18 | TGTGCCAGCTCACCAGGAGACAGGCCCTACGAGCAGTACTTC | CASSPGDRPYEQYF
NA | 14 | TRBJ2-3 | NA | TRBV7-2 | TGTGCCAGCAGCTTGAACTCCCCGAGGGATACGCAGTATTTT | CASSLNSPRDTQYF
NA | 13 | TRBJ1-1 | NA | TRBV5-1 | TGCGCCAGCAGCTTGGCGGTGAACACTGAAGCTTTCTTT | CASSLAVNTEAFF
NA | 15 | TRBJ1-4 | TRBD1 | TRBV19 | TGTGCCAGTAGTGTGACAGGGCTTAATAATGAAAAACTGTTTTTT | CASSVTGLNNEKLFF
NA | 15 | TRBJ2-7 | TRBD2 | TRBV14 | TGTGCCAGCAGCGTCTGGACTAGCGGAACCTACGAGCAGTACTTC | CASSVWTSGTYEQYF
few | 17 | TRBJ2-4 | TRBD2 | TRBV19 | TGTGCCAGTAGTATTGGGGCTAGCGGTTTAGCCAAAAACATTCAGTACTTC | CASSIGASGLAKNIQYF
NA | 15 | TRBJ2-3 | TRBD2 | TRBV4-1 | TGCGCCAGCAAGTTCGGGGGGGGAGGCACAGATACGCAGTATTTT | CASKFGGGGTDTQYF
NA | 16 | TRBJ2-7 | NA | TRBV5-1 | TGCGCCAGCAGCTTTAAGCAGGGCAGGGGATCTGGCGAGCAGTACTTC | CASSFKQGRGSGEQYF
NA | 18 | TRBJ2-3 | TRBD2 | TRBV7-9 | TGTGCCAGCAGCTCGGGACTAGCGGGAGATGATAGCACAGATACGCAGTATTTT | CASSSGLAGDDSTDTQYF
few | 13 | TRBJ2-7 | TRBD2 | TRBV6-6 | TGTGCCAGCCGGTCGGGGGGAGGTGGGGAGCAGTACTTC | CASRSGGGGEQYF
once | 15 | TRBJ1-3 | NA | TRBV7-9 | TGTGCCAGCAGCTCCTCTGGGGTTGCTGGAAACACCATATATTTT | CASSSSGVAGNTIYF
NA | 16 | TRBJ1-5 | NA | TRBV19 | TGTGCCAGTAGGCGAGACAGGACCCCGGGCAATCAGCCCCAGCATTTT | CASRRDRTPGNQPQHF
once | 15 | TRBJ2-5 | NA | TRBV5-1 | TGCGCCAGCAGCTTGGAGGGGGCTAGCGGAGAGACCCAGTACTTC | CASSLEGASGETQYF
NA | 13 | TRBJ1-1 | NA | TRBV6-1 | TGTGCCAGCAGTGTCAGGGGCGAGATTGAAGCTTTCTTT | CASSVRGEIEAFF
NA | 16 | TRBJ1-4 | NA | TRBV15 | TGTGCCACCAGCAGAGATGTCGGGGGGGCTAATGAAAAACTGTTTTTT | CATSRDVGGANEKLFF
once | 14 | TRBJ1-4 | TRBD1 | TRBV5-4 | TGTGCCAGCAGCCCGGGACAGGAGGGTGAAAAACTGTTTTTT | CASSPGQEGEKLFF
NA | 14 | TRBJ2-7 | NA | TRBV5-6 | TGTGCCAGCAGCTTGCGGACACGATCCTACGAGCAGTACTTC | CASSLRTRSYEQYF
NA | 15 | TRBJ1-2 | NA | TRBV29-1 | TGCAGCGTTCAGGCGGCCCAAGTCCCTAACTATGGCTACACCTTC | CSVQAAQVPNYGYTF
NA | 13 | TRBJ1-2 | NA | TRBV6-1 | TGTGCCAGCAGTGAAACAGGGCTCTATGGCTACACCTTC | CASSETGLYGYTF
NA | 15 | TRBJ2-1 | TRBD1 | TRBV5-5 | TGTGCCAGCAGCATCTCCGCGACAGGGTTCAATGAGCAGTTCTTC | CASSISATGFNEQFF
once | 16 | TRBJ2-6 | TRBD1 | TRBV2 | TGTGCCAGCAGGGGACAGGGGAGCTCTGGGGCCAACGTCCTGACTTTC | CASRGQGSSGANVLTF
NA | 15 | TRBJ2-2 | NA | TRBV7-2 | TGTGCCAGCAGCTCCTTCGGACTAAACACCGGGGAGCTGTTTTTT | CASSSFGLNTGELFF
NA | 14 | TRBJ2-3 | TRBD2 | TRBV10-3 | TGTGCCATCACTCCTAGCGGACGCACAGATACGCAGTATTTT | CAITPSGRTDTQYF
few | 11 | TRBJ1-1 | NA | TRBV20-1 | TGCAGTGCTCAGGGCGGCGGGCCAGCTTTCTTT | CSAQGGGPAFF
NA | 15 | TRBJ2-3 | TRBD2 | TRBV4-3 | TGCGCCAGCAGCCTGTCTAGCGGGGGCACAGATACGCAGTATTTT | CASSLSSGGTDTQYF
NA | 15 | TRBJ2-1 | TRBD2 | TRBV9 | TGTGCCAGCAGCGGCCGGGACTACCCCTACAATGAGCAGTTCTTC | CASSGRDYPYNEQFF
few | 14 | TRBJ1-6 | NA | TRBV5-4 | TGTGCCAGCAGGCTAGGGGACCCTAATTCACCCCTCCACTTT | CASRLGDPNSPLHF
NA | 14 | TRBJ2-7 | NA | TRBV11-2 | TGTGCCAGCATCTTCACAGGGACCTCCTACGAGCAGTACTTC | CASIFTGTSYEQYF
once | 14 | TRBJ2-3 | NA | TRBV7-8 | TGTGCCAGCAGTTACGGAGAAATAGGGGATACGCAGTATTTT | CASSYGEIGDTQYF
NA | 15 | TRBJ2-3 | NA | TRBV9 | TGTGCCAGCAGCGCGCCCGTCGCGCGACCAGATACGCAGTATTTT | CASSAPVARPDTQYF
NA | 11 | TRBJ2-5 | NA | TRBV7-8 | TGTGCCAGCAGCGTCCAAGAGACCCAGTACTTC | CASSVQETQYF
few | 14 | TRBJ2-2 | TRBD1 | TRBV5-4 | TGTGCCAGCAGCTCCAGGGGGCTCGGCGGGGAGCTGTTTTTT | CASSSRGLGGELFF
NA | 13 | TRBJ1-1 | NA | TRBV9 | TGTGCCAGCAGCGTAGAGACCCGAGGGATCGCTTTCTTT | CASSVETRGIAFF
few | 11 | TRBJ1-1 | NA | TRBV6-1 | TGTGCCAGCAGTTCAGGGCTTCCGGCTTTCTTT | CASSSGLPAFF
NA | 14 | TRBJ2-5 | NA | TRBV5-1 | TGCGCCAGCAGCTTTGGAAGGGCTAAAGAGACCCAGTACTTC | CASSFGRAKETQYF
NA | 15 | TRBJ2-1 | TRBD2 | TRBV5-1 | TGCGCCAGCAGCCGGGGAGGGAACCGGGACGATGAGCAGTTCTTC | CASSRGGNRDDEQFF
NA | 14 | TRBJ2-1 | TRBD1 | TRBV6-1 | TGTGCCAGCACTACAGGGGAAGCAAACAATGAGCAGTTCTTC | CASTTGEANNEQFF
NA | 14 | TRBJ1-5 | TRBD1 | TRBV19 | TGTGCCAGTAGTACCGACAGGGTTGGTCAGCCCCAGCATTTT | CASSTDRVGQPQHF
NA | 15 | TRBJ1-6 | NA | TRBV4-1 | TGCGCCAGCAGCCAAGATCCAGGGGATAATTCACCCCTCCACTTT | CASSQDPGDNSPLHF
NA | 13 | TRBJ1-2 | NA | TRBV9 | TGTGCCAGCAGCCTTCCCCAGGGACATGGCTACACCTTC | CASSLPQGHGYTF
NA | 13 | TRBJ2-7 | TRBD1 | TRBV29-1 | TGCAGCGTTGGGACAGGCCAATCCTACGAGCAGTACTTC | CSVGTGQSYEQYF
NA | 14 | TRBJ2-7 | NA | TRBV12-2 | TGTGCAAGTCGCTTAGATCCAACTAGCGATCATCAGTACTTC | CASRLDPTSDHQYF
few | 18 | TRBJ2-5 | TRBD2 | TRBV5-1 | TGCGCCAGCAGCTTGGCCAAACTAGCGGGAGGTAGGCAAGAGACCCAGTACTTC | CASSLAKLAGGRQETQYF
NA | 15 | TRBJ2-3 | NA | TRBV19 | TGTGCCAGTACCCGAGCGGCACAGAACACAGATACGCAGTATTTT | CASTRAAQNTDTQYF
NA | 19 | TRBJ2-3 | TRBD2 | TRBV5-1 | TGCGCCAGCAGCCGGTCCGCATCTAGCGGGAGGGCCGAGTCAGATACGCAGTATTTT | CASSRSASSGRAESDTQYF
NA | 16 | TRBJ1-1 | NA | TRBV18 | TGTGCCAGCTCACCTCCCCGGACAGCCTCGAACACTGAAGCTTTCTTT | CASSPPRTASNTEAFF
NA | 16 | TRBJ2-3 | NA | TRBV5-1 | TGCGCCAGCAGCCCCAGAGGGGTAGGGGACGGAGATACGCAGTATTTT | CASSPRGVGDGDTQYF
few | 11 | TRBJ2-7 | NA | TRBV7-2 | TGTGCCAGCAGCCAGGCATACGAGCAGTACTTC | CASSQAYEQYF
NA | 17 | TRBJ1-2 | NA | TRBV7-9 | TGTGCCAGCAGCTTAGCGGCAGGGAGCTTGGGTACGGATGGCTACACCTTC | CASSLAAGSLGTDGYTF
NA | 18 | TRBJ1-3 | TRBD1 | TRBV19 | TGTGCCAGTAGTATAGATAGGGCCCCAGGGGGCTCTGGAAACACCATATATTTT | CASSIDRAPGGSGNTIYF